The TCR beta chain under discussion was sequenced for a study of response to subunit inactivated influenza vaccine. This clonotype was seen a handful of times. Its antigen is currently unknown. Using its own MiXCR run on the RT-PCR reads, TCRdb lists one record per CDR3 protein. The sample includes approximately 500,000 distinct CDR3 sequences, 13% of them seen just once. The CDR3 runs 14 residues. Germline CDR1 and CDR2: MDHEN and SYDVKM. The trim removed 4 bases at V and 7 bases at J, leaving 7 bases unmatched. General study points: Authors suggested seasonal influenza vaccinations each recruit few new T cells.

This clonotype was obtained from a man in his fifties or sixties who received an inactivated influenza vaccine. The input for sequencing was PBMCs from blood, taken 45 days after vaccination. The chain links TRBV28 to TRBJ1-2, with 9 positions matching TRBD1. CDR3 loop: CASSSGTGIGGYTF. The CDR3, as DNA: TGTGCCAGCAGTTCCGGGACAGGGATAGGTGGCTACACCTTC.